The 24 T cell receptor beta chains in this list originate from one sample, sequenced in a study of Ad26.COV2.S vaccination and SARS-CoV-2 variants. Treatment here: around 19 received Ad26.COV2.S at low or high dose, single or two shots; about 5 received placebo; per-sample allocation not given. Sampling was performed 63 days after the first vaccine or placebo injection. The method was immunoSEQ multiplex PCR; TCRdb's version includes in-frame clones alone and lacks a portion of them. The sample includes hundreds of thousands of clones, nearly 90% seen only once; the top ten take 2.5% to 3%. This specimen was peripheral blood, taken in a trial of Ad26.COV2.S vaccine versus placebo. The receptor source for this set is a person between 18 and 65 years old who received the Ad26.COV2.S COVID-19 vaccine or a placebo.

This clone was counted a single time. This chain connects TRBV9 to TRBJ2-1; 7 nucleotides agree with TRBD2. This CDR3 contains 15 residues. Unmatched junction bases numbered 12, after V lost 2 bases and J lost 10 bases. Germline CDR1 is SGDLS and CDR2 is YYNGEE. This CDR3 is CASSVGTIGGGEQFF. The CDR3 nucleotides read TGTGCCAGCAGCGTGGGGACTATTGGGGGTGGGGAGCAGTTCTTC. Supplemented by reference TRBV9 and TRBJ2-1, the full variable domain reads DSGVTQTPKHLITATGQRVTLRCSPRSGDLSVYWYQQSLDQGLQFLIQYYNGEERAKGNILERFSAQQFPDLHSELNLSSLELGDSALYFCASSVGTIGGGEQFFGPGTRLTVL.

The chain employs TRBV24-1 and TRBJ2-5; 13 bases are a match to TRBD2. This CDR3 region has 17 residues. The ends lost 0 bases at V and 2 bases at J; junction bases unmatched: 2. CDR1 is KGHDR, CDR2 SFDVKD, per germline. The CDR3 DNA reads TGTGCCACCAGTGATTTGTCACTAGCGGGAGGGCAAGAGACCCAGTACTTC. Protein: CATSDLSLAGGQETQYF.

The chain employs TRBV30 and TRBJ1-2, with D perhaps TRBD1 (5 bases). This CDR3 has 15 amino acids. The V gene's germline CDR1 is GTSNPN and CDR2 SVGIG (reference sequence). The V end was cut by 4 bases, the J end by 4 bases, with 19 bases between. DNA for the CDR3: TGTGCCTGGATACTCCGGGACCAACGGGGCTATGGCTACACCTTC. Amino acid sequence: CAWILRDQRGYGYTF.

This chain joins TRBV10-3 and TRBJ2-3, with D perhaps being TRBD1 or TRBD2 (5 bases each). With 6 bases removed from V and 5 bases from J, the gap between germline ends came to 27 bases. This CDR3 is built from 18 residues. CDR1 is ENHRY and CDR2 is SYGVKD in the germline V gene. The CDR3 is CAISLNRDGLGERDTQYF. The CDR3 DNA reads TGTGCCATCAGCCTAAACCGGGATGGTTTAGGGGAAAGAGATACGCAGTATTTT.

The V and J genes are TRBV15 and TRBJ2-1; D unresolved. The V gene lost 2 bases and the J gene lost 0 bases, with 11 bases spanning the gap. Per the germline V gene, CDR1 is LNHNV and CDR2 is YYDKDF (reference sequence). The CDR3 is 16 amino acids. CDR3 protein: CATSRTPDSSYNEQFF. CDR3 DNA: TGTGCCACCAGCAGAACTCCCGATTCCTCCTACAATGAGCAGTTCTTC.

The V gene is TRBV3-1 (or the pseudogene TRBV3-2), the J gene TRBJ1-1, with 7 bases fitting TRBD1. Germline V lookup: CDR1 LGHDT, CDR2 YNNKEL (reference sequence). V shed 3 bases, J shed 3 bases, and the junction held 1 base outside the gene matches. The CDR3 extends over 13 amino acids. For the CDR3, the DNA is TGTGCCAGCAGCCAGCAGGGGGACACTGAAGCTTTCTTT. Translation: CASSQQGDTEAFF.

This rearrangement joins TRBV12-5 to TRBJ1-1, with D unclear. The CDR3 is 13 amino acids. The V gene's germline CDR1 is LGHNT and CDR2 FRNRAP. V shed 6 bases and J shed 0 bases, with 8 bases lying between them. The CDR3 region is CASGLNLNTEAFF. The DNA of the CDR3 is TGTGCTAGTGGCCTTAACTTGAACACTGAAGCTTTCTTT.

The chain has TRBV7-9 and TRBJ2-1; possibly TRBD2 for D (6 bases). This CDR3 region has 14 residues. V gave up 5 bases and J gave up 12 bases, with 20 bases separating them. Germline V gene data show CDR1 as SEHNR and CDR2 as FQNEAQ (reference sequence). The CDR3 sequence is CASSPQTLARGQFF. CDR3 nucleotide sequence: TGTGCCAGCAGCCCGCAAACCCTAGCGAGAGGGCAGTTCTTC.

Here the CDR3 reads CASTPGGRDWTWEQYF. For the CDR3, the DNA is TGTGCCAGCACCCCGGGGGGCAGGGATTGGACGTGGGAGCAGTACTTC. The rearrangement links TRBV28 to TRBJ2-7; the D gene is possibly TRBD2 (7 bases). The CDR3 runs 16 residues. Trimming cost V 7 bases and J 7 bases, with 26 bases left between them. Germline values: CDR1 MDHEN, CDR2 SYDVKM.

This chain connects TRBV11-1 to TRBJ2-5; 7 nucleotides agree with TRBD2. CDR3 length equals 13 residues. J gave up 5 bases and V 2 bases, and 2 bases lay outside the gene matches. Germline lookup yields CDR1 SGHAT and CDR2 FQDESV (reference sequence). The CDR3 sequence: CASSLSGTETQYF. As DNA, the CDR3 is TGTGCCAGCAGCTTAAGCGGGACGGAGACCCAGTACTTC.

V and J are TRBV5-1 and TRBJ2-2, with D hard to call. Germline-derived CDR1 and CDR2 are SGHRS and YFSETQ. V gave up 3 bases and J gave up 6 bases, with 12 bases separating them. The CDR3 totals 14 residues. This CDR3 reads CASSSAMFPGELFF. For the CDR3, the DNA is TGCGCCAGCAGCTCCGCAATGTTTCCCGGGGAGCTGTTTTTT.

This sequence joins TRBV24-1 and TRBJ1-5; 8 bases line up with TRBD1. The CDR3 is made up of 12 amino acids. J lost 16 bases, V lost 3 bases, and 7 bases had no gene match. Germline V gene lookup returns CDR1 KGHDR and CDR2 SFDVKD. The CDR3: CATSDGTGRQHF. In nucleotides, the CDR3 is TGTGCCACCAGTGATGGGACAGGTCGTCAACATTTT.

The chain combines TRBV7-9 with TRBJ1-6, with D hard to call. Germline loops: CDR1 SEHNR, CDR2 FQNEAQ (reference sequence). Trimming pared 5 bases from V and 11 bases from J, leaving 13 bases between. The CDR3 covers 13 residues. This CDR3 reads CASSEISPPPLHF. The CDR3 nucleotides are TGTGCCAGCAGCGAGATAAGTCCTCCACCCCTCCACTTT.

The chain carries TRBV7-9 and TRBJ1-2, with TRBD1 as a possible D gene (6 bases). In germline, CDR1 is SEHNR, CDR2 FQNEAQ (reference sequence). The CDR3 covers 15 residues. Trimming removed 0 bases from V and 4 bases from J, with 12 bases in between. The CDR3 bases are TGTGCCAGCAGCTTAGCAGGAACAGGGACCTATGGCTACACCTTC. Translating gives CASSLAGTGTYGYTF.

CDR3: CASSRSGVNTEAFF. The CDR3 region has the DNA TGTGCCAGCAGTAGATCAGGAGTGAACACTGAAGCTTTCTTT. The J gene is TRBJ1-1, the V gene TRBV6-2 or TRBV6-3; D call uncertain. Germline CDR1 and CDR2: MNHEY and SVGEGT. The CDR3 is 14 residues long. V gave up 5 bases and J gave up 0 bases, with 10 bases separating them.

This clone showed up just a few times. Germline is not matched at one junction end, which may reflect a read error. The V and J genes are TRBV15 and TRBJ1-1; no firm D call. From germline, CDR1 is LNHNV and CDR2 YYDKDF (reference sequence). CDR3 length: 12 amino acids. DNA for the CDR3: TGTGCCACCAGCAGAGACAAGACCGGGGTGGCTTTT. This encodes CATSRDKTGVAF.

CDR3 coding DNA: TGTGCCAGCAGCAAGGACAGTAATGAAAAACTGTTTTTT. Translation gives CASSKDSNEKLFF. V is TRBV5-5 and J is TRBJ1-4; D is possibly TRBD1 (6 bases). Germline V gene data show CDR1 as SGHKS and CDR2 as YYEKEE (reference sequence). V was shortened by 4 bases and J by 4 bases, with 8 bases between the two germline ends. The CDR3 covers 13 residues.

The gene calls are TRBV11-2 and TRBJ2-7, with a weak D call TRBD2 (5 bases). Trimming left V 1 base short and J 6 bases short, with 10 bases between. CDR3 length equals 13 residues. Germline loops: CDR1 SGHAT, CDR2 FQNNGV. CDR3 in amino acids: CASSLGELGEQYV. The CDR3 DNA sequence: TGTGCCAGCAGCTTAGGGGAGCTCGGCGAGCAGTACGTC.

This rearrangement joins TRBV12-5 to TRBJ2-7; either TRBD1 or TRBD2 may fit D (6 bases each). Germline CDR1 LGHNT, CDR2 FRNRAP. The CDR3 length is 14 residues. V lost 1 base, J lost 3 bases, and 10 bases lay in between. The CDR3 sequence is CASGLGGGLYEQYF. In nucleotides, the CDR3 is TGTGCTAGTGGTTTGGGTGGGGGGCTCTACGAGCAGTACTTC.

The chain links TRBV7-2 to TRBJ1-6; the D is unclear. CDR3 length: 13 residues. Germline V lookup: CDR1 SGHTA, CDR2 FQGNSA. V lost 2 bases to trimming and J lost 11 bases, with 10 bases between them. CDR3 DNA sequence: TGTGCCAGCAGCTTAAGAGGTGGAGCACCCCTCCACTTT. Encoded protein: CASSLRGGAPLHF.

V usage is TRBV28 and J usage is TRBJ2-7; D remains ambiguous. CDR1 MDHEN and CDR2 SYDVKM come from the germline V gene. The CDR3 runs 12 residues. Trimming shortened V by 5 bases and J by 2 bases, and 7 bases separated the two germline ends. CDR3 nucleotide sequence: TGTGCCAGCAGTCCCATAACCTACGAGCAGTACTTC. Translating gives CASSPITYEQYF. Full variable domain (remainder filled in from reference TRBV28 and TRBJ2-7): DVKVTQSSRYLVKRTGEKVFLECVQDMDHENMFWYRQDPGLGLRLIYFSYDVKMKEKGDIPEGYSVSREKKERFSLILESASTNQTSMYLCASSPITYEQYFGPGTRLTVT.

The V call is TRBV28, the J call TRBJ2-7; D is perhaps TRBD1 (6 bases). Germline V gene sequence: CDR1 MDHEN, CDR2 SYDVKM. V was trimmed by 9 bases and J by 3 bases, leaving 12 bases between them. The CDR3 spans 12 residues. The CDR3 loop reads CASSRGDYEQYF. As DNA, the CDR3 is TGTGCCAGTTCCAGGGGAGACTACGAGCAGTACTTC.

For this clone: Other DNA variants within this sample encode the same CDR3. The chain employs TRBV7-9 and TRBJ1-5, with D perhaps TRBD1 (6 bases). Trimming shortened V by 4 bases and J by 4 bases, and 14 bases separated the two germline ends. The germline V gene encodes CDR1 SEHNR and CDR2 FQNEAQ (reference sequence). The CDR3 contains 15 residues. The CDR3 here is CASSWGLTGNQPQHF. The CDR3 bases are TGTGCCAGCAGCTGGGGGCTAACAGGGAATCAGCCCCAGCATTTT.

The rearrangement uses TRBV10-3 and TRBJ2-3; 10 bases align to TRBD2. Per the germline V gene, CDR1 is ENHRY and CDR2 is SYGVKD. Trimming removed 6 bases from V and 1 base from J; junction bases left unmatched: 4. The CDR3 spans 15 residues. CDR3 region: CAISLAGDRTDTQYF. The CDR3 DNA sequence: TGTGCCATCAGCCTAGCGGGGGACCGCACAGATACGCAGTATTTT.